The rows below give T cell receptor beta chains drawn from one sample of a study of beta chain features in type 1 diabetes. Some clones are missing from TCRdb's copy, which holds only in-frame ones; the method was immunoSEQ multiplex PCR. The table records 330,000 or so clones, around 13% of them present only once. The specimen sequenced was naive CD4+ T cells from blood. The receptors stem from a woman between 18 and 29 years old with type 1 diabetes. Both conserved end residues are part of each CDR3. Fields, in order: V gene, D gene, clone size, J gene, CDR3 protein, CDR3 DNA. D genes are given only for firm matches. Size values are once, few and many counts, or a class for expanded clones, and some rows have none.

V: TRBV7-9; D: .; size: .; J: TRBJ2-1; CDR3: CASSLGRAEHNEQFF; DNA: TGTGCCAGCAGCTTAGGCAGAGCGGAGCACAATGAGCAGTTCTTC
V: TRBV7-9; D: TRBD1; size: .; J: TRBJ1-5; CDR3: CASSPGTAHRQPQHF; DNA: TGTGCCAGCAGCCCGGGGACAGCTCATCGTCAGCCCCAGCATTTT
V: TRBV7-9; D: .; size: .; J: TRBJ2-2; CDR3: CASGVAGELFF; DNA: TGTGCCAGCGGAGTCGCCGGGGAGCTGTTTTTT
V: TRBV4-3; D: .; size: .; J: TRBJ1-1; CDR3: CASSRDLKNTEAFF; DNA: TGCGCCAGCAGCCGCGATCTAAAGAACACTGAAGCTTTCTTT
V: TRBV2; D: TRBD1; size: few; J: TRBJ1-1; CDR3: CASAAQGEGTEAFF; DNA: TGTGCCAGCGCCGCACAGGGGGAGGGCACTGAAGCTTTCTTT
V: TRBV4-3; D: .; size: few; J: TRBJ2-3; CDR3: CASSQAEGGFVGSDTQYF; DNA: TGCGCCAGCAGCCAAGCTGAAGGGGGATTTGTCGGGTCAGATACGCAGTATTTT
V: TRBV7-2; D: .; size: few; J: TRBJ1-1; CDR3: CASSSTGLEAFF; DNA: TGTGCCAGCAGCTCCACAGGTCTTGAAGCTTTCTTT
V: TRBV9; D: .; size: .; J: TRBJ2-1; CDR3: CASSGGGSGYNEQFF; DNA: TGTGCCAGCAGTGGGGGCGGGAGCGGGTACAATGAGCAGTTCTTC
V: TRBV7-2; D: .; size: .; J: TRBJ2-3; CDR3: CASTLNRDNTDTQYF; DNA: TGTGCCAGCACCCTCAATCGGGACAACACAGATACGCAGTATTTT
V: TRBV4-3; D: TRBD2; size: few; J: TRBJ2-1; CDR3: CASRPTSGSYNEQFF; DNA: TGCGCCAGCAGGCCCACTAGCGGGAGTTACAATGAGCAGTTCTTC
V: TRBV30; D: .; size: few; J: TRBJ2-1; CDR3: CAWSHRVTPLNEQFF; DNA: TGTGCCTGGAGCCACAGGGTTACTCCCCTCAATGAGCAGTTCTTC
V: TRBV15; D: TRBD1; size: .; J: TRBJ2-5; CDR3: CATTKDRVETQYF; DNA: TGTGCCACCACTAAGGACAGGGTGGAGACCCAGTACTTC
V: TRBV5-1; D: TRBD2; size: .; J: TRBJ2-3; CDR3: CASSRWTSGVTDTQYF; DNA: TGCGCCAGCAGCAGGTGGACTAGCGGGGTCACAGATACGCAGTATTTT
V: TRBV19; D: .; size: .; J: TRBJ2-7; CDR3: CASSSGRSGEQYF; DNA: TGTGCCAGTAGTTCTGGGAGGTCGGGGGAGCAGTACTTC
V: TRBV7-2; D: TRBD2; size: .; J: TRBJ2-3; CDR3: CASSLGLAGAIWDTQYF; DNA: TGTGCCAGCAGCTTAGGACTAGCGGGAGCTATTTGGGATACGCAGTATTTT
V: TRBV7-8; D: .; size: .; J: TRBJ1-2; CDR3: CASSSRATNYGYTF; DNA: TGTGCCAGCAGCTCGAGAGCAACTAACTATGGCTACACCTTC
V: TRBV10-3; D: .; size: few; J: TRBJ2-5; CDR3: CAISESAGGETQYF; DNA: TGTGCCATCAGTGAGTCTGCGGGTGGTGAGACCCAGTACTTC
V: TRBV14; D: TRBD2; size: few; J: TRBJ2-7; CDR3: CASSQNGLAGVYEQYF; DNA: TGTGCCAGCAGCCAAAATGGACTAGCGGGAGTTTACGAGCAGTACTTC
V: TRBV16; D: TRBD1; size: .; J: TRBJ1-2; CDR3: CASSQWTGADGYTF; DNA: TGTGCCAGCAGCCAATGGACAGGGGCTGATGGCTACACCTTC
V: TRBV11-1; D: .; size: few; J: TRBJ1-1; CDR3: CASSYLEAGEAFF; DNA: TGTGCCAGCAGCTATTTAGAAGCCGGTGAAGCTTTCTTT
V: TRBV14; D: .; size: few; J: TRBJ2-7; CDR3: CASSPGSVQYF; DNA: TGTGCCAGCAGCCCCGGGTCTGTGCAGTACTTC
V: TRBV14; D: .; size: .; J: TRBJ2-2; CDR3: CASSQMGLVNTGELFF; DNA: TGTGCCAGCAGCCAAATGGGACTGGTGAACACCGGGGAGCTGTTTTTT
V: TRBV2; D: .; size: .; J: TRBJ2-5; CDR3: CASSEGQGQTQYF; DNA: TGTGCCAGCAGTGAAGGGCAGGGTCAGACCCAGTACTTC
V: TRBV30; D: TRBD1; size: .; J: TRBJ1-1; CDR3: CAWSLPGQGLTEAFF; DNA: TGTGCCTGGAGTCTCCCGGGACAGGGGCTCACTGAAGCTTTCTTT
V: TRBV25-1; D: .; size: few; J: TRBJ2-3; CDR3: CASSEAGAHTQYF; DNA: TGTGCCAGCAGTGAAGCGGGCGCACATACGCAGTATTTT
V: TRBV5-4; D: .; size: few; J: TRBJ2-1; CDR3: CASSLGTGGYNEQFF; DNA: TGTGCCAGCAGCTTGGGGACTGGAGGATACAATGAGCAGTTCTTC
V: TRBV9; D: TRBD2; size: .; J: TRBJ2-2; CDR3: CASSIRLAGELFF; DNA: TGTGCCAGCAGCATTCGACTAGCGGGGGAGCTGTTTTTT
V: TRBV6-5; D: .; size: few; J: TRBJ1-2; CDR3: CATGRAGNYGYTF; DNA: TGTGCCACCGGCCGCGCGGGTAACTATGGCTACACCTTC
V: TRBV6-6; D: .; size: .; J: TRBJ2-5; CDR3: CASSSHHGGETQYF; DNA: TGTGCCAGCAGCTCGCATCACGGGGGAGAGACCCAGTACTTC
V: TRBV4-2; D: TRBD2; size: few; J: TRBJ2-1; CDR3: CASSQGKVAGGNEQFF; DNA: TGTGCCAGCAGCCAAGGGAAGGTTGCGGGGGGCAATGAGCAGTTCTTC
V: TRBV7-3; D: TRBD2; size: few; J: TRBJ2-1; CDR3: CASSLPGPAGARNEQFF; DNA: TGTGCCAGCAGCTTACCTGGGCCAGCGGGGGCTAGGAATGAGCAGTTCTTC
V: TRBV5-1; D: TRBD2; size: few; J: TRBJ2-3; CDR3: CASSLVGLAGSGDTQYF; DNA: TGCGCCAGCAGCTTGGTGGGACTAGCGGGATCAGGCGATACGCAGTATTTT